One and the same sample provided the 27 T cell receptor beta chains below, sequenced in a study of T cells in Graves' hyperthyroidism and ophthalmopathy. Amplification yielded TCR beta CDR3 regions, with RNA transcripts as the source. TCR CDR3 regions were first amplified by RT-PCR with HTBI primers. TCRdb re-called the multiplex PCR reads with MiXCR, one entry per CDR3 protein. The sample has roughly 110,000 distinct CDR3 sequences; roughly 15% are singletons. The sample was blood. Receptor source: a woman in her 50s with Graves' hyperthyroidism.

The table lists this clonotype with many counts. The chain joins TRBV5-1 to TRBJ1-1; the D is unclear. The V and J ends lost 2 bases and 2 bases respectively, with 10 bases between them. Per the germline V gene, CDR1 is SGHRS and CDR2 is YFSETQ. This CDR3 is 14 amino acids long. The CDR3 loop is CASSLVGSNTEAFF. The CDR3 DNA follows: TGCGCCAGCAGCTTAGTAGGCAGCAACACTGAAGCTTTCTTT.

This clonotype was counted between two and nine times. V is TRBV20-1 and J is TRBJ2-6; no clear D. Trimming removed 2 bases from V and 2 bases from J, with 10 bases in between. There are 15 residues in the CDR3. Looked up from germline, CDR1 is DFQATT and CDR2 is SNEGSKA (reference sequence). CDR3 DNA sequence: TGCAGTGCTAGATCCCCGGAACCTGGGGCCAACGTCCTGACTTTC. Its protein is CSARSPEPGANVLTF.

This clonotype was counted many times. The chain employs TRBV7-3 and TRBJ2-1, with 7 bases lining up with TRBD2. The CDR3 is 17 residues long. CDR1 is SGHTA and CDR2 is FQGTGA in the germline V gene. V was clipped by 5 bases and J by 4 bases; unmatched bases: 14. This CDR3 reads CASSPYLPASGYNEQFF. In DNA form, the CDR3 reads TGTGCCAGCAGCCCCTACCTCCCGGCTAGCGGTTACAATGAGCAGTTCTTC.

A note on this clonotype: At one of its ends the junction is not consistent with the germline gene, which may arise from a read error. The chain links TRBV3-1 to TRBJ1-6; no firm D call. CDR1 is LGHDT, CDR2 YNNKEL, per germline (reference sequence). The CDR3 is made up of 14 amino acids. CDR3 sequence: CASSQRVYDSPLHF. DNA of the CDR3: TGTGCCAGCAGCCAACGGGTGTACGATTCACCCCTCCACTTC.

There are many counts of this clonotype. The rearrangement joins TRBV2 to TRBJ2-5; D assignment may be TRBD1 or TRBD2 (5 bases each). Looked up from germline, CDR1 is SNHLY and CDR2 is FYNNEI. Trimming left V 4 bases short and J 2 bases short, with 8 bases between. The CDR3 length is 13 residues. CDR3 protein: CASSGGRQETQYF. In DNA, the CDR3 is TGTGCCAGCAGTGGGGGACGTCAAGAGACCCAGTACTTC.

This clonotype has a count of ten or more. The chain uses TRBV28 and TRBJ2-3, with 8 bases matching TRBD2. CDR1 is MDHEN, CDR2 SYDVKM, per germline. The CDR3 length is 15 residues. Germline trimming cut 6 bases from V and 1 base from J; bases unmatched to any gene: 6. The CDR3 region has the DNA TGTGCCAGCAGCTCGACTAGCGCGGGCACAGATACGCAGTATTTT. Translation: CASSSTSAGTDTQYF. The full variable domain, rest sourced from reference TRBV28 and TRBJ2-3, is DVKVTQSSRYLVKRTGEKVFLECVQDMDHENMFWYRQDPGLGLRLIYFSYDVKMKEKGDIPEGYSVSREKKERFSLILESASTNQTSMYLCASSSTSAGTDTQYFGPGTRLTVL.

This clonotype was recorded many times. The chain uses TRBV7-9 and TRBJ2-7, with D perhaps assigned TRBD1 or TRBD2 (5 bases each). CDR3 length: 14 residues. The V gene's germline CDR1 is SEHNR and CDR2 FQNEAQ (reference sequence). V gave up 2 bases and J gave up 2 bases, with 10 bases separating them. CDR3 DNA: TGTGCCAGCAGCTTACAGCCGGGACCCTACGAGCAGTACGTC. Its protein product is CASSLQPGPYEQYV.

The chain joins TRBV2 to TRBJ1-2; D is perhaps TRBD1 (6 bases). Trimming took off 6 bases at V and 2 bases at J, with 13 bases between the two ends. The germline CDR1 and CDR2 sequences are SNHLY and FYNNEI. The CDR3 totals 14 residues. In DNA form, the CDR3 reads TGTGCCAGCAGCTTTACAGGGTCCAACTATGGCTACACCTTC. This translates into CASSFTGSNYGYTF.

V and J are TRBV6-1 and TRBJ2-1; 7 nucleotides agree with TRBD2. The CDR3 extends over 14 amino acids. Germline V gene data show CDR1 as MNHNS and CDR2 as SASEGT. V dropped 5 bases and J dropped 9; count of bases not matched to a gene: 10. CDR3 bases: TGTGCCAGCAGTAGCCTTTGGGGGGGGGGTGAGCAGTTCTTC. It specifies CASSSLWGGGEQFF.

The sample holds many counts of this clonotype. The rearrangement links TRBV28 to TRBJ1-3; 7 bases line up with TRBD1. Trimming took 3 bases from V and 7 from J; bases not matched to a gene: 9. Germline V gene lookup returns CDR1 MDHEN and CDR2 SYDVKM. There are 15 residues in the CDR3. CDR3: CASSFGNRGTNTIYF. Written as DNA, the CDR3 is TGTGCCAGCAGTTTTGGCAACAGGGGAACGAACACCATATATTTT.

In this sample, this clonotype turned up many times. The chain couples TRBV7-3 to TRBJ2-5, with TRBD1 matching over 7 bases. The germline V gene has CDR1 SGHTA and CDR2 FQGTGA. V shed 2 bases and J 4 bases; nucleotides not matched to a gene: 1. The CDR3 sequence is 13 residues long. CDR3 sequence reads: CASSLRDRETQYF. DNA for the CDR3: TGTGCCAGCAGCTTACGGGACAGAGAGACCCAGTACTTC.

The table lists this clonotype with many counts. The chain uses TRBV12-3 or TRBV12-4 and TRBJ2-1; 11 bases map to TRBD2. This CDR3 contains 15 residues. V shed 7 bases, J shed 10 bases, and the junction held 12 bases outside the gene matches. This chain's CDR3 is CASTYELAGGGEQFF. CDR3 nucleotides: TGTGCCAGCACCTACGAGCTAGCGGGAGGTGGGGAGCAGTTCTTC.

This clonotype was found many times. V is TRBV7-9 and J is TRBJ2-1; D is unclear. V lost 5 bases, J lost 10 bases, and 6 bases lay in between. Germline V lookup: CDR1 SEHNR, CDR2 FQNEAQ (reference sequence). The CDR3 runs 10 residues. CDR3 in DNA: TGTGCCAGCAGCGGTAGGGAGCAGTTCTTC. Its protein product is CASSGREQFF.

The J gene is TRBJ2-6, the V gene TRBV15, with D unclear. V was pared by 1 base and J by 0 bases, with 7 bases between. This CDR3 has 16 residues. In germline, CDR1 is LNHNV, CDR2 YYDKDF (reference sequence). CDR3 sequence: CATSRVKTSGANVLTF. The CDR3 DNA sequence: TGTGCCACCAGCAGAGTCAAAACCTCTGGGGCCAACGTCCTGACTTTC.

In its sample, this clonotype was seen many times. The V call is TRBV3-1, the J call TRBJ2-1; TRBD2 agrees at 9 bases. Unmatched junction bases numbered 6, after V lost 0 bases and J lost 9 bases. CDR1 is LGHDT and CDR2 is YNNKEL in the germline V gene (reference sequence). The CDR3 contains 15 residues. The CDR3 nucleotides are TGTGCCAGCAGCCAAGAAAGTGCGGGAGGGATTGAGCAGTTCTTC. Its protein product is CASSQESAGGIEQFF.

This clonotype was seen ten or more times. The chain combines TRBV4-1 with TRBJ2-1; 12 bases agree with TRBD2. Germline V gene data show CDR1 as MGHRA and CDR2 as YSYEKL. The CDR3 contains 17 residues. The junction had 8 bases not matched to a gene; V was cut back by 4 bases and J by 4 bases. CDR3 protein: CASSPAPGTSGYNEQFF. Here the CDR3 DNA reads TGCGCCAGCAGCCCAGCCCCCGGGACTAGCGGGTACAATGAGCAGTTCTTC.

Ten or more counts support this clonotype. In DNA, the CDR3 is TGTGCCAGCAGCCCCGGTGTCGTGGGACAGGACCAAAAACTGTTTTTT. Residues: CASSPGVVGQDQKLFF. The chain is built from TRBV3-1 and TRBJ1-4, with TRBD1 matching 8 bases. The CDR3 runs to 16 residues. After removal of 4 bases from V and 9 bases from J, the junction contained 13 bases not matched to a gene. Germline CDR1 reads LGHDT; CDR2 reads YNNKEL (reference sequence).

This clonotype was detected many times. The chain is built from TRBV5-1 and TRBJ2-5; D not certain. Germline assignment: CDR1 SGHRS and CDR2 YFSETQ. V lost 3 bases to trimming and J lost 3 bases, with 12 bases between them. The CDR3 covers 14 residues. CDR3 nucleotides: TGCGCCAGCAGCTCCCCGGACGTAAAAGAGACCCAGTACTTC. Amino acids: CASSSPDVKETQYF.

This clonotype was recorded at least ten times. V is TRBV28 and J is TRBJ2-7, with TRBD2 matching 9 bases. CDR1 and CDR2 from the germline V gene are MDHEN and SYDVKM. The CDR3 has 15 amino acids. After removal of 6 bases from V and 5 bases from J, the junction contained 11 bases not matched to a gene. Here the CDR3 DNA reads TGTGCCAGCAGCCCGACTAGCGGAGGCCGGGACGAGCAGTACTTC. As protein: CASSPTSGGRDEQYF.

This clonotype was observed many times. The chain uses TRBV5-1 and TRBJ2-5, with D possibly being TRBD2 (6 bases). The V and J ends lost 0 bases and 5 bases respectively, with 20 bases between them. The CDR3 totals 17 residues. Germline CDR1 SGHRS, CDR2 YFSETQ. As DNA, the CDR3 is TGCGCCAGCAGCTTGGAGATCTACTTGGAGGGAAGGGAGACCCAGTACTTC. Encoded protein: CASSLEIYLEGRETQYF.

This clonotype has at least ten counts. The rearrangement joins TRBV28 to TRBJ2-7; D perhaps matches TRBD2 (6 bases). This CDR3 is built from 13 residues. V lost 5 bases and J lost 1, with 9 bases in between. Germline V gives CDR1 MDHEN, CDR2 SYDVKM. The CDR3 DNA is TGTGCCAGCAGTGGGGACTCATCCTACGAGCAGTACGTC. Its protein product is CASSGDSSYEQYV.

This chain joins TRBV28 and TRBJ1-1; D remains unclear. Germline V gives CDR1 MDHEN, CDR2 SYDVKM. The CDR3 extends over 12 amino acids. The ends were cut back, 6 bases at V and 4 bases at J, with 9 bases in the middle. The CDR3 bases are TGTGCCAGCAGCAGGAAAAGCACTGAAGCTTTCTTT. Amino acids: CASSRKSTEAFF. Looking up the rest from reference TRBV28 and TRBJ1-1 gives the full variable domain: DVKVTQSSRYLVKRTGEKVFLECVQDMDHENMFWYRQDPGLGLRLIYFSYDVKMKEKGDIPEGYSVSREKKERFSLILESASTNQTSMYLCASSRKSTEAFFGQGTRLTVV.

The sample holds many counts of this clonotype. The V gene is TRBV10-1, the J gene TRBJ2-3, with 7 bases fitting TRBD1. J lost 2 bases, V lost 8 bases, and 16 bases had no gene match. This CDR3 has 17 amino acids. Per germline, CDR1 WNHNN and CDR2 SYGVQD (reference sequence). CDR3 residues: CASSPLPGQEDTDTQYF. The CDR3 nucleotides are TGCGCCAGCTCGCCTCTCCCCGGACAGGAGGACACAGATACGCAGTATTTT.

This clonotype was counted at least ten times. The V gene is TRBV20-1, the J gene TRBJ1-6; 7 bases fit TRBD1. There are 14 residues in the CDR3. Trimming cost V 3 bases and J 13 bases; bases outside gene matches: 12. Per germline, CDR1 DFQATT and CDR2 SNEGSKA (reference sequence). The CDR3 loop reads CSASRDSTIAPLHF. The CDR3 DNA follows: TGCAGTGCTAGCAGGGACAGCACTATTGCGCCCCTCCACTTT.

A single count supports this clonotype. The rearrangement joins TRBV28 to TRBJ1-5, with D tentatively TRBD1 (5 bases). From germline, CDR1 is MDHEN and CDR2 SYDVKM. The CDR3 is made up of 15 amino acids. Between the trimmed V and J ends, which lost 5 bases and 2 bases, there was a span of 13 bases. Here the CDR3 reads CASSSMGTGNQPQHF. The CDR3 coding sequence is TGTGCCAGCAGTAGTATGGGGACTGGCAATCAGCCCCAGCATTTT.

Worth noting for this clonotype: This may stem from a read error, because a much larger clone lies one nucleotide away. The chain combines TRBV11-2 with TRBJ2-2, with 9 nucleotides matching TRBD1. Germline CDR1 reads SGHAT; CDR2 reads FQNNGV. The CDR3 is made up of 15 amino acids. In DNA form, the CDR3 reads TGTGCCAGCAGCTTCCTGGGACAGGGCGCCGGGGGGCTGTTTTTT. Translated: CASSFLGQGAGGLFF.

This clonotype was observed many times. This chain links TRBV6-1 with TRBJ2-3; 7 bases map to TRBD2. CDR1 MNHNS and CDR2 SASEGT come from the germline V gene. Trimming cost V 7 bases and J 4 bases; bases outside gene matches: 8. The CDR3 consists of 14 residues. The CDR3 loop reads CASNRDYKADTQYF. Here the CDR3 DNA reads TGTGCCAGCAACCGGGACTACAAGGCAGATACGCAGTATTTT.